This T cell receptor beta chain was found in a study of radiation and T cells in renal cell carcinoma. Stated time point: blood 2 weeks post-SBRT. As for treatment: 15 Gy SBRT to primary tumor, nephrectomy 4 weeks later. Blood was sampled at baseline, 2 weeks and 4 weeks after SBRT. This clone appeared a single time. This same CDR3 is encoded by further DNA sequences in the sample. Measured with immunoSEQ multiplex PCR; TCRdb has only the in-frame clones, and not every one. The sample lists 100,000 to 150,000 clones, roughly 91% seen once, with 5% to 6% in the top ten. Germline CDR1 and CDR2: MDHEN and SYDVKM. V trimming: 6 bases; J trimming: 0 bases; junction bases outside the gene matches: 6. The CDR3 is made up of 17 amino acids.

Sequencing used blood, obtained from a patient whose treatment included radiotherapy and nephrectomy. The chain recombines TRBV28 with TRBJ1-5, with 12 bases that match TRBD1. The sequence was collected from a woman between 65 and 79 years old with renal cell carcinoma. The CDR3 loop is CASSSGTGGGSNQPQHF. Here the CDR3 DNA reads TGTGCCAGCAGCTCCGGGACAGGGGGCGGTAGCAATCAGCCCCAGCATTTT. The full variable domain, in which reference TRBV28 and TRBJ1-5 provide the parts outside the CDR3, is DVKVTQSSRYLVKRTGEKVFLECVQDMDHENMFWYRQDPGLGLRLIYFSYDVKMKEKGDIPEGYSVSREKKERFSLILESASTNQTSMYLCASSSGTGGGSNQPQHFGDGTRLSIL.